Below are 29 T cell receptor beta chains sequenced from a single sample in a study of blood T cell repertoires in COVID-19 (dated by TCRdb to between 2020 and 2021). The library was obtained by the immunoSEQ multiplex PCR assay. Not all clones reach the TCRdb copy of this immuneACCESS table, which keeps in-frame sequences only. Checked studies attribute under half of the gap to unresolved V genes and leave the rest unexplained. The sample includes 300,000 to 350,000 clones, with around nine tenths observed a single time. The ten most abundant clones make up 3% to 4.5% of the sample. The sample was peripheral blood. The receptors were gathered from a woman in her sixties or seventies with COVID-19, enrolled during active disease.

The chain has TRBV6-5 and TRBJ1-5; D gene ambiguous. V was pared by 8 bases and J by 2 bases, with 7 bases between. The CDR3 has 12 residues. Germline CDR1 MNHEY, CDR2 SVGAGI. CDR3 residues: CASRYGNQPQHF. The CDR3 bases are TGTGCCAGCCGCTATGGCAATCAGCCCCAGCATTTT.

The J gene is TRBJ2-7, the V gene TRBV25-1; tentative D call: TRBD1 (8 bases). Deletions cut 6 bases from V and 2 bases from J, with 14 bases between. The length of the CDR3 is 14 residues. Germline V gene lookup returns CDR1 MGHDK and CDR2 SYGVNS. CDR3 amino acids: CASRGGTGTYEQYF. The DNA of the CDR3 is TGTGCCAGCAGGGGGGGGACAGGAACCTACGAGCAGTACTTC.

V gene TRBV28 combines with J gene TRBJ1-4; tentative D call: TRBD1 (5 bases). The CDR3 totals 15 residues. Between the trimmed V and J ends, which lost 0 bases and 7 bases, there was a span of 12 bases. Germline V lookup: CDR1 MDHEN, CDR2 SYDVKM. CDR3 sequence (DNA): TGTGCCAGCAGTTTATGGGCAGGGAGGGTTGAAAAACTGTTTTTT. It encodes CASSLWAGRVEKLFF.

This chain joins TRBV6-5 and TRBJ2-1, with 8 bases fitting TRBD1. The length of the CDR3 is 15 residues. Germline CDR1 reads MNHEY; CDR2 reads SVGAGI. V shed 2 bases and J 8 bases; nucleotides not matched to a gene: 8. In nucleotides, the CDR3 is TGTGCCAGCAGTTACGTAGGACAGGGTTTGGATGAGCAGTTCTTC. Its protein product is CASSYVGQGLDEQFF.

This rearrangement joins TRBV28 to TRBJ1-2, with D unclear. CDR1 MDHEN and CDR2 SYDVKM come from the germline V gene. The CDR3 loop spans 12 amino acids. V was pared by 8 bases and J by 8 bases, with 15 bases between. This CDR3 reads CASASGSWGYTF. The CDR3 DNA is TGTGCCAGCGCCTCGGGGTCGTGGGGCTACACCTTC.

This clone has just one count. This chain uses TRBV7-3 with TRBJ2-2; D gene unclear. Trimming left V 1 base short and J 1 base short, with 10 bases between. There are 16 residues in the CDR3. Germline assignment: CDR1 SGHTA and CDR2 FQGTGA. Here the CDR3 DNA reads TGTGCCAGCAGCTTAATGCCGGCAGGGAACACCGGGGAGCTGTTTTTT. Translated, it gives CASSLMPAGNTGELFF.

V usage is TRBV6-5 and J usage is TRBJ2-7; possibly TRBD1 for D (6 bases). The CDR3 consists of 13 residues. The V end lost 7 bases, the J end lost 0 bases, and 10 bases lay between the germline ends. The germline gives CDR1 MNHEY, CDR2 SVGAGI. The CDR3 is CASIGQPSYEQYF. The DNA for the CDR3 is TGTGCCAGCATCGGACAGCCCTCCTACGAGCAGTACTTC.

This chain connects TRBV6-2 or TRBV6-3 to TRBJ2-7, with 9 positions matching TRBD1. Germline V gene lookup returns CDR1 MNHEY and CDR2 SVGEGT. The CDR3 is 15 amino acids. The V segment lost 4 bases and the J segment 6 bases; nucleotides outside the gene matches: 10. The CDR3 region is CASSSGYRGRGEQYF. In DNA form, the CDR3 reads TGTGCCAGCAGTTCCGGTTACAGGGGGCGAGGCGAGCAGTACTTC.

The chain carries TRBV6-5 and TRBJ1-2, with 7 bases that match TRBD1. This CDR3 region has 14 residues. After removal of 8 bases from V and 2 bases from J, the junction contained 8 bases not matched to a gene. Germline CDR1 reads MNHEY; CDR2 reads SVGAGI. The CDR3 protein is CASLEQGRNYGYTF. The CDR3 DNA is TGTGCCAGCCTGGAACAGGGGAGGAACTATGGCTACACCTTC.

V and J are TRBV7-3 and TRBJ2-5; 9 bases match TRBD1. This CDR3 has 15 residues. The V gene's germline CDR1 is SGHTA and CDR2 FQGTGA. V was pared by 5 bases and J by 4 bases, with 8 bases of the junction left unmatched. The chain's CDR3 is CASSPSQGARETQYF. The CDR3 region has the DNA TGTGCCAGCAGCCCCTCACAGGGGGCGCGAGAGACCCAGTACTTC.

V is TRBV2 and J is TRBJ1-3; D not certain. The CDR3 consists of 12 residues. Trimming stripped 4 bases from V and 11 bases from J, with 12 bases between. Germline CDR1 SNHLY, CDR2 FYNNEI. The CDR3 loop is CASSVGPLAIYF. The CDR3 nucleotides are TGTGCCAGCAGTGTTGGGCCACTGGCCATATATTTT.

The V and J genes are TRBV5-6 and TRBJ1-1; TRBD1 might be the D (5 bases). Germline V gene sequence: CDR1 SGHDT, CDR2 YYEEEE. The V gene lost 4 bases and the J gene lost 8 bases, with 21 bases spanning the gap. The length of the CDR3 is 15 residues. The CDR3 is CASSLITDGDSEAFF. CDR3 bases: TGTGCCAGCAGCCTGATCACGGACGGGGACTCCGAAGCTTTCTTT.

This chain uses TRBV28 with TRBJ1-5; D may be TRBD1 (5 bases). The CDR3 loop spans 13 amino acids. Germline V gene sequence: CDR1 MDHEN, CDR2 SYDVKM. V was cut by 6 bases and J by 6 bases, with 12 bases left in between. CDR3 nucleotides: TGTGCCAGCAGGCGGGGGAGGGGTCAGCCCCAGCATTTT. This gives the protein CASRRGRGQPQHF.

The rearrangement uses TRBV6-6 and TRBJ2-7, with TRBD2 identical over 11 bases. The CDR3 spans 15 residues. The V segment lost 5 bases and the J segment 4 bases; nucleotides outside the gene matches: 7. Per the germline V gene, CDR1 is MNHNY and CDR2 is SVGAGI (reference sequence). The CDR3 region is CASSRPGTSGYEQYF. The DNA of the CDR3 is TGTGCCAGCAGTCGTCCCGGGACTAGCGGTTACGAGCAGTACTTC.

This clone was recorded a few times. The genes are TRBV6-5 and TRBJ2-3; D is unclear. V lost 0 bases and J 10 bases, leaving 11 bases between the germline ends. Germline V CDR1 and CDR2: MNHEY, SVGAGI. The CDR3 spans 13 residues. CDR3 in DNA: TGTGCCAGCAGTTACTCGCAGCGAGCTCCGCAGTATTTT. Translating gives CASSYSQRAPQYF.

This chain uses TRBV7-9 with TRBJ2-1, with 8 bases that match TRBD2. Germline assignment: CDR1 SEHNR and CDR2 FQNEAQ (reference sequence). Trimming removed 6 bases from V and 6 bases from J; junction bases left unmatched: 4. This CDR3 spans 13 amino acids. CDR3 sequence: CASRAGGPNEQFF. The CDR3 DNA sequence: TGTGCCAGCAGGGCGGGGGGCCCCAATGAGCAGTTCTTC.

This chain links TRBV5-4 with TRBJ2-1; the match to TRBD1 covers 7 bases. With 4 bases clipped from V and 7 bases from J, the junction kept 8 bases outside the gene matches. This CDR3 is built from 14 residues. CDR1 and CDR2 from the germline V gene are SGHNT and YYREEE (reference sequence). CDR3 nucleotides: TGTGCCAGCAGCCCCGGACAGGATAAGAATGAGCAGTTCTTC. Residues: CASSPGQDKNEQFF.

CDR3 bases: TGTGCCAGCGGACAGACAACTAATTCACCCCTCCACTTT. Residues: CASGQTTNSPLHF. The chain couples TRBV2 to TRBJ1-6; D is possibly TRBD1 (6 bases). V lost 8 bases and J lost 6, with 11 bases in between. This CDR3 is 13 amino acids long. CDR1 is SNHLY and CDR2 is FYNNEI in the germline V gene.

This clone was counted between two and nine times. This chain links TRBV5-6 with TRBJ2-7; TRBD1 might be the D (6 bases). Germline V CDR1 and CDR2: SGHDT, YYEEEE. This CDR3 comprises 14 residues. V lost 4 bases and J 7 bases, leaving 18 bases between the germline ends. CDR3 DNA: TGTGCCAGCAGCAGGGGGACGGCCTCTGGGGAGCAGTACTTC. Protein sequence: CASSRGTASGEQYF.

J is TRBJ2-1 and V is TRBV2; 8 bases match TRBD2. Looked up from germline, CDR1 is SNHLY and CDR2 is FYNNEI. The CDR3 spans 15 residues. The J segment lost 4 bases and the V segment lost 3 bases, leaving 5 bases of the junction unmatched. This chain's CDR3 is CASSDRRGGYNEQFF. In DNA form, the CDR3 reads TGTGCCAGCAGTGATAGACGGGGGGGGTACAATGAGCAGTTCTTC.

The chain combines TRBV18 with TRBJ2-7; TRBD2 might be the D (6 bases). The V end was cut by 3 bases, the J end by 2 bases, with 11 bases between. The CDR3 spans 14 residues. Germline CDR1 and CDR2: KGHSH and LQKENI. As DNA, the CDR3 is TGTGCCAGCTCACCCTTGACGGGAGCCTACGAGCAGTACTTC. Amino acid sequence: CASSPLTGAYEQYF.

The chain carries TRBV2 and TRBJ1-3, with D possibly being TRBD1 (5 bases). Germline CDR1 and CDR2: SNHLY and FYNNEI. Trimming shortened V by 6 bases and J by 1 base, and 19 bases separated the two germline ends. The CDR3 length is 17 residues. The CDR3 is CASSDPPPRDSGNTIYF. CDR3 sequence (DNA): TGTGCCAGCAGCGACCCCCCGCCCAGGGATTCTGGAAACACCATATATTTT.

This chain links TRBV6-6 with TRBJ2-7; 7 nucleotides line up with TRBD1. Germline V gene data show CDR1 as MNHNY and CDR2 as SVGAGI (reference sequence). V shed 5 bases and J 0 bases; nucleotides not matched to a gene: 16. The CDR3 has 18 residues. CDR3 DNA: TGTGCCAGCAGTCGGTTGAATGACAGGGTTCGAGGCTCCTACGAGCAGTACTTC. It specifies CASSRLNDRVRGSYEQYF.

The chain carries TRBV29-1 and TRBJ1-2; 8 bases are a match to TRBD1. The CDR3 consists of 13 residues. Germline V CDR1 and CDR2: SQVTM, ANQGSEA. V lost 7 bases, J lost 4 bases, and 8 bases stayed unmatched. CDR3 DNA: TGCAGCGCCAAGACAGGGGTGGCCTATGGCTACACCTTC. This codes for CSAKTGVAYGYTF.

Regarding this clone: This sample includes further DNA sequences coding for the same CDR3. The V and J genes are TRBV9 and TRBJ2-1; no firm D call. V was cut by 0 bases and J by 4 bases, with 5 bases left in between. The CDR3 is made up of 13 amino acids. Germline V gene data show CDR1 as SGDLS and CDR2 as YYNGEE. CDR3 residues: CASSVGQYNEQFF. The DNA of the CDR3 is TGTGCCAGCAGCGTAGGCCAGTACAATGAGCAGTTCTTC. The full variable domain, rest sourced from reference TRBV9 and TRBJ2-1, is DSGVTQTPKHLITATGQRVTLRCSPRSGDLSVYWYQQSLDQGLQFLIQYYNGEERAKGNILERFSAQQFPDLHSELNLSSLELGDSALYFCASSVGQYNEQFFGPGTRLTVL.

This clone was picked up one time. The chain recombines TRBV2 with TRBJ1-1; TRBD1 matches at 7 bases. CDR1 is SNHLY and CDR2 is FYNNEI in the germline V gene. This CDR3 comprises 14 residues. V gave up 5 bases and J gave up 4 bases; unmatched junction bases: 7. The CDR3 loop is CASSLTGERTEAFF. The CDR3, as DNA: TGTGCCAGCAGTTTAACAGGGGAACGCACTGAAGCTTTCTTT.

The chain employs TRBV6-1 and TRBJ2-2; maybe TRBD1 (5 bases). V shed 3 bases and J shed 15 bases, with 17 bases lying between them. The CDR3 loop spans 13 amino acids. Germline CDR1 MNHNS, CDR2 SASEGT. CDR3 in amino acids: CASSEGREGKMFF. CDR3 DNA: TGTGCCAGCAGTGAGGGCAGGGAAGGAAAGATGTTTTTT.

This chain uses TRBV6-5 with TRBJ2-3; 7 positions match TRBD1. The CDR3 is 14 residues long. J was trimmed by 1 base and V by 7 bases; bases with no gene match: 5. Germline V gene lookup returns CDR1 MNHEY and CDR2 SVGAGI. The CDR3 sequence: CASNRGQGTDTQYF. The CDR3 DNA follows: TGTGCCAGCAATAGAGGACAGGGCACAGATACGCAGTATTTT.

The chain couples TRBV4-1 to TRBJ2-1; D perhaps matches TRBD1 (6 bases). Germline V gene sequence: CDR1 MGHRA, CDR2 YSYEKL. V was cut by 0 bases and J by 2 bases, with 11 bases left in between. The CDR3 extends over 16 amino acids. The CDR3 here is CASSQDPHRAYNEQFF. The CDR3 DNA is TGCGCCAGCAGCCAAGACCCCCACAGGGCCTACAATGAGCAGTTCTTC.